This T cell receptor beta chain was sequenced in a study of lymphopenia after photon versus proton radiotherapy. The CDR3 extends over 17 amino acids. From germline, CDR1 is SEHNR and CDR2 FQNEAQ (reference sequence). V lost 1 base, J lost 1 base, and 14 bases lay in between. TCRdb's table, derived via immunoSEQ multiplex PCR, lists solely in-frame clones and lacks some. Among about 62,000 clones listed, around 87% were seen once. The chain joins TRBV7-9 to TRBJ1-5; D may be TRBD1 (6 bases). Sequences were derived from peripheral blood, sampled from a patient treated with proton-based radiotherapy. This clonotype originated in a man of 80 years or more with esophageal cancer. CDR3: CASSLGGGGVSNQPQHF. CDR3 nucleotides: TGTGCCAGCAGCTTAGGGGGTGGGGGCGTAAGCAATCAGCCCCAGCATTTT.